What follows is one T cell receptor (beta chain) and its context. Its matching antigen is unknown. V lost 2 bases and J 0 bases, leaving 19 bases between the germline ends. Germline values: CDR1 LGHNA, CDR2 YSLEER. CDR3 length: 18 residues. This entry comes from a study of OX40 agonist ivuxolimab in advanced cancers. General study points: Among T cells, CD8+ cells averaged more expanded clones than CD4+ cells. Clones of CD4+ and CD8+ blood T cells grew by week 6 at doses of 0.1 to 3.0 mg/kg.

Some clones are missing from TCRdb's copy, which holds only in-frame ones; the method was immunoSEQ multiplex PCR. The sample has approximately 120,000 clones, under 95% seen once. Sequencing used CD4+ or CD8+ T cells sorted from blood, obtained in a trial of the OX40 agonist ivuxolimab. This chain links TRBV4-3 with TRBJ1-2; D perhaps matches TRBD1 (6 bases). The TCR comes from an adult with an advanced solid tumor such as melanoma, head and neck, liver or kidney cancer. The CDR3 sequence is CASSQPIGGQGANYGYTF. In DNA form, the CDR3 reads TGCGCCAGCAGCCAACCTATAGGGGGGCAGGGTGCTAACTATGGCTACACCTTC.